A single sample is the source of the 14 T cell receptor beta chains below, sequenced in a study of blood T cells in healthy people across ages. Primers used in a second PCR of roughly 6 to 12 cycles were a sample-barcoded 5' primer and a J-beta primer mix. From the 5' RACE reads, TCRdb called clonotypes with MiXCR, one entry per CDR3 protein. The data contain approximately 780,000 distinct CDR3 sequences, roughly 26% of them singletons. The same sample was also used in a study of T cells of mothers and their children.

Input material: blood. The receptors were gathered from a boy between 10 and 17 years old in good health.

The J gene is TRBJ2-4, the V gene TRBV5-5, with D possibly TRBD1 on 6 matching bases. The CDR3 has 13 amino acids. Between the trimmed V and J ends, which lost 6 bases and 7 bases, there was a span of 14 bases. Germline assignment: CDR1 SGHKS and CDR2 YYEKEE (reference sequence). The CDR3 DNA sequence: TGTGCCAGCACCTGGAACAGGGAGAACATTCAGTACTTC. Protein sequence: CASTWNRENIQYF.

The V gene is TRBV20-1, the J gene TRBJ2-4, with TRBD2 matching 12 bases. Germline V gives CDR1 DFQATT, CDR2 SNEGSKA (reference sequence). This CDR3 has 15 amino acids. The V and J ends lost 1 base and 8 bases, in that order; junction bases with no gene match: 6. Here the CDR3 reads CSARVPSGGAYIQYF. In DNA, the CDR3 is TGCAGTGCTAGAGTCCCTAGCGGGGGGGCGTACATTCAGTACTTC.

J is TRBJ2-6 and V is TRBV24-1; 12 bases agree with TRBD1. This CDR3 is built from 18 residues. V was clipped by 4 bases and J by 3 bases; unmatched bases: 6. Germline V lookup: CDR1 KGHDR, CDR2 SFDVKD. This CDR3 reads CATSDTGQGAFGANVLTF. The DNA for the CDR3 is TGTGCCACCAGTGACACGGGACAGGGGGCTTTTGGGGCCAACGTCCTGACTTTC.

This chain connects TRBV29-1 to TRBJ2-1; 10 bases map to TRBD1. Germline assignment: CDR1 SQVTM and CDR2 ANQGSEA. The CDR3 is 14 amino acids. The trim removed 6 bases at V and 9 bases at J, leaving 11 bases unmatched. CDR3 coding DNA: TGCAGCGTCCTCCGGGACAGGGGTTCGGGTGAGCAGTTCTTC. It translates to CSVLRDRGSGEQFF.

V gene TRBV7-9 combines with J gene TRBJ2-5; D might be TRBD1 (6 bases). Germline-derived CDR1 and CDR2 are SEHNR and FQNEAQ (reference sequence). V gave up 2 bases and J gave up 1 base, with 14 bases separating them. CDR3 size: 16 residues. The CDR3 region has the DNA TGTGCCAGCAGCTTATTCTCGGGACATCTCCAAGAGACCCAGTACTTC. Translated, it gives CASSLFSGHLQETQYF.

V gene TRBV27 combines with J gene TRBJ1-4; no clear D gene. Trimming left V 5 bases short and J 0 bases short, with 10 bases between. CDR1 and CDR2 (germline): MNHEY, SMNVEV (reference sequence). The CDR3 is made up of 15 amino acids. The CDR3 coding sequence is TGTGCCAGCAGTCCGTCACCTGCAACTAATGAAAAACTGTTTTTT. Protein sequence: CASSPSPATNEKLFF.

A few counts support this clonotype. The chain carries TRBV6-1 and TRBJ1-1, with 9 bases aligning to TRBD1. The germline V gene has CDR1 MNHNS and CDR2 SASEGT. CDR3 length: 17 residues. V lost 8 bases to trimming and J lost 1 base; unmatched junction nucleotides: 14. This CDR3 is CASRATGTGYRNTEAFF. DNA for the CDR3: TGTGCCAGCCGTGCAACCGGGACAGGGTATAGGAACACTGAAGCTTTCTTT.

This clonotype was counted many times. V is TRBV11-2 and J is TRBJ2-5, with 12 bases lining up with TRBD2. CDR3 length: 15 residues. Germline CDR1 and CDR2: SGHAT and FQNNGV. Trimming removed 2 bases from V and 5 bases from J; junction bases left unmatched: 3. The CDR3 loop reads CASSLRLAGAETQYF. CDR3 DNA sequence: TGTGCCAGCAGCTTAAGACTAGCGGGGGCGGAGACCCAGTACTTC.

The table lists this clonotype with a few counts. The CDR3 is CASSLAGQNHNTGELFF. The CDR3 nucleotides read TGTGCCAGCAGCTTAGCGGGACAGAACCATAACACCGGGGAGCTGTTTTTT. This chain joins TRBV7-6 and TRBJ2-2, with 7 bases matching TRBD1. Germline V gene sequence: CDR1 SGHVS, CDR2 FNYEAQ. Losses at the gene ends were 0 bases for V and 2 bases for J; bases not matched to a gene: 6. CDR3 length: 17 amino acids.

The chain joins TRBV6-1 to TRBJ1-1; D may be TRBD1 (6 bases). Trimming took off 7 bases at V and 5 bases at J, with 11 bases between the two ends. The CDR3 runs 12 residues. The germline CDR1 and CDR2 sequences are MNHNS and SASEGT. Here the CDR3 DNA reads TGTGCCAGCAATACAGGGAGAACTGAAGCTTTCTTT. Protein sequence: CASNTGRTEAFF.

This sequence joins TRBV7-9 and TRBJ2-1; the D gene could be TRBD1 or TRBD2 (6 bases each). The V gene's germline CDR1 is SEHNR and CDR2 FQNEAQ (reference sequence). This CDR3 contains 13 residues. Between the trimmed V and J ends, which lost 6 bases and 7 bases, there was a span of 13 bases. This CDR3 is CASSSGAPNEQFF. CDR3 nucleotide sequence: TGTGCCAGCAGTTCGGGGGCTCCTAATGAGCAGTTCTTC.

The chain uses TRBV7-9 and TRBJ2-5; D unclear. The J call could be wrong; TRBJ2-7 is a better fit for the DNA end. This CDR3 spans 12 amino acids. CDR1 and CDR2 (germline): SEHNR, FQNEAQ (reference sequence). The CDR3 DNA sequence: TGTGCCAGCAGCCCCGTTAAATACGAGCAGTACTTC. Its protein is CASSPVKYEQYF.

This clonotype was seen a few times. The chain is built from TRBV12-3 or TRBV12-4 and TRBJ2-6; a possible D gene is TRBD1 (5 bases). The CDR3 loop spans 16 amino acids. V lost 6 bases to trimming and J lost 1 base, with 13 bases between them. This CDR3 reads CASSPDGASGANVLTF. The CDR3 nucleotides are TGTGCCAGCAGCCCAGATGGGGCATCTGGGGCCAACGTCCTGACTTTC.

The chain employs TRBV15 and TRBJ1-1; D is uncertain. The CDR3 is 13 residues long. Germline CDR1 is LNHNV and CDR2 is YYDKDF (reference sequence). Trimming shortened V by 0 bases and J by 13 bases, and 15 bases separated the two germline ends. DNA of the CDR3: TGTGCCACCAGCAGAGATGCGGCGACGACCCTTTTCTTT. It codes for CATSRDAATTLFF. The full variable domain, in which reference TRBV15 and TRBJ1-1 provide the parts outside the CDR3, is DAMVIQNPRYQVTQFGKPVTLSCSQTLNHNVMYWYQQKSSQAPKLLFHYYDKDFNNEADTPDNFQSRRPNTSFCFLDIRSPGLGDTAMYLCATSRDAATTLFFGQGTRLTVV.